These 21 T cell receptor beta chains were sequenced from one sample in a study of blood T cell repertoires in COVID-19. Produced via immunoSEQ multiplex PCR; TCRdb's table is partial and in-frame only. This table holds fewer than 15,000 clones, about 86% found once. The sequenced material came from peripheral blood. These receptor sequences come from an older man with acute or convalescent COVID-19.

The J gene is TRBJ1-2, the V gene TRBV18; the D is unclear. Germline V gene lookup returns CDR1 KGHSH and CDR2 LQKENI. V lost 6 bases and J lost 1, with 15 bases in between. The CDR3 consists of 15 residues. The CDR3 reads CASSQSGLDNYGYTF. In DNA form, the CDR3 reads TGTGCCAGCTCCCAGTCGGGGTTGGATAACTATGGCTACACCTTC.

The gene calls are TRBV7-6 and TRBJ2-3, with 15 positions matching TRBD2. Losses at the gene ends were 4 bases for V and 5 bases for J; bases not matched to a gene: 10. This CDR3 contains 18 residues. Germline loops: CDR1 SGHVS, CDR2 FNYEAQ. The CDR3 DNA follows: TGTGCCAGCAGCTCCCGGACTAGCGGGAGGGCATTCGAAGATACGCAGTATTTT. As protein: CASSSRTSGRAFEDTQYF.

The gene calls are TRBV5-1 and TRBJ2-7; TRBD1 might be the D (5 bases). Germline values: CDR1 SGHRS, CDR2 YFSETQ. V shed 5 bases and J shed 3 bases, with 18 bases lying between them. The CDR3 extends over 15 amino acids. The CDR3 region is CASRLGPGSGYEQYF. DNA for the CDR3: TGCGCCAGCAGGCTTGGCCCAGGGTCGGGCTACGAGCAGTACTTC.

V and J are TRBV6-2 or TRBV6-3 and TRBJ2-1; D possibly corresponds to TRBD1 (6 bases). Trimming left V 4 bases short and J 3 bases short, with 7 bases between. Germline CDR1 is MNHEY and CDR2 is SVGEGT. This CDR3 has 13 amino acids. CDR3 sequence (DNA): TGTGCCAGCAGTTGGGGACACTACAATGAGCAGTTCTTC. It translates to CASSWGHYNEQFF.

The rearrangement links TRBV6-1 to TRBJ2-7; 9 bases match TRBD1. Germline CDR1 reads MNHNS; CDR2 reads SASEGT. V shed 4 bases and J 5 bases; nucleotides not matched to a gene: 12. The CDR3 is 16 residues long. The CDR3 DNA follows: TGTGCCAGCAGTGCCCAACCGGGACAGGGTACGGACGAGCAGTACTTC. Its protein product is CASSAQPGQGTDEQYF.

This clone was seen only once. The CDR3 sequence is CASSQELDRYTDTQYF. CDR3 nucleotides: TGCGCCAGCAGCCAAGAATTGGACAGATACACAGATACGCAGTATTTT. The chain employs TRBV4-1 and TRBJ2-3, with a possible D match to TRBD1 (6 bases). Trimming left V 0 bases short and J 2 bases short, with 12 bases between. The CDR3 length is 16 residues. Germline CDR1 is MGHRA and CDR2 is YSYEKL.

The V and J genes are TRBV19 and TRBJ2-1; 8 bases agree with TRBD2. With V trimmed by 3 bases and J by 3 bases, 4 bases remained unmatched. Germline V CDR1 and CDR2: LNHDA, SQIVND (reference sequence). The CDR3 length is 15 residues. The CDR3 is CASSIRLANYNEQFF. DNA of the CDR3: TGTGCCAGTAGTATCCGACTAGCGAACTACAATGAGCAGTTCTTC.

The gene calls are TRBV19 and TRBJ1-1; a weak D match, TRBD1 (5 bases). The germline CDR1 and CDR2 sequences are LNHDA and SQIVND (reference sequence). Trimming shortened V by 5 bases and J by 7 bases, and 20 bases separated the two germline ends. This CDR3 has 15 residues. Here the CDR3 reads CASSLRGSPRFEAFF. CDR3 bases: TGTGCCAGTAGTTTAAGGGGTTCCCCTCGTTTTGAAGCTTTCTTT. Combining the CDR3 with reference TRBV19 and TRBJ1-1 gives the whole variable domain DGGITQSPKYLFRKEGQNVTLSCEQNLNHDAMYWYRQDPGQGLRLIYYSQIVNDFQKGDIAEGYSVSREKKESFPLTVTSAQKNPTAFYLCASSLRGSPRFEAFFGQGTRLTVV.

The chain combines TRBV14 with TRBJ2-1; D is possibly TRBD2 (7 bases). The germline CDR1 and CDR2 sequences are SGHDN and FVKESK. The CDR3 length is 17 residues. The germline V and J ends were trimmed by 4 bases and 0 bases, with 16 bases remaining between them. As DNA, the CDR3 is TGTGCCAGCAGCCGGGGGGGGGCTTCCAGCTCCTACAATGAGCAGTTCTTC. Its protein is CASSRGGASSSYNEQFF.

This CDR3 reads CASSTQGSGNTIYF. DNA of the CDR3: TGTGCCAGCAGCACACAGGGCTCTGGAAACACCATATATTTT. This sequence joins TRBV7-9 and TRBJ1-3; a possible D gene is TRBD1 (6 bases). Trimming shortened V by 5 bases and J by 0 bases, and 8 bases separated the two germline ends. The CDR3 is 14 amino acids. CDR1 and CDR2 from the germline V gene are SEHNR and FQNEAQ (reference sequence). The whole variable domain, remainder taken from reference TRBV7-9 and TRBJ1-3, is DTGVSQNPRHKITKRGQNVTFRCDPISEHNRLYWYRQTLGQGPEFLTYFQNEAQLEKSRLLSDRFSAERPKGSFSTLEIQRTEQGDSAMYLCASSTQGSGNTIYFGEGSWLTVV.

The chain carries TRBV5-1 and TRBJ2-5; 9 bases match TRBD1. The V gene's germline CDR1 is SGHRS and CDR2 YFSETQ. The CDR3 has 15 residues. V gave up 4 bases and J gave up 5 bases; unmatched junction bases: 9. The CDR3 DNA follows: TGCGCCAGCAGCCCGATCGGGACAGGGTACGAGACCCAGTACTTC. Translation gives CASSPIGTGYETQYF.

This chain's CDR3 is CASSQDRGVGNEQFF. The CDR3, as DNA: TGTGCCAGCAGCCAAGATCGGGGGGTCGGCAATGAGCAGTTCTTC. The chain uses TRBV4-2 and TRBJ2-1; 7 positions match TRBD2. CDR1 and CDR2 (germline): LGHNA, YNFKEQ. Germline trimming cut 0 bases from V and 6 bases from J; bases unmatched to any gene: 5. The CDR3 contains 15 residues.

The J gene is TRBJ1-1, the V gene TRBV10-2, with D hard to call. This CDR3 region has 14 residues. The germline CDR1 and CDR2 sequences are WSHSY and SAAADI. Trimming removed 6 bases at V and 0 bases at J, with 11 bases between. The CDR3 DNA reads TGCGCCAGCAGGGAGGGCGGGGTGAACACTGAAGCTTTCTTT. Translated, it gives CASREGGVNTEAFF.

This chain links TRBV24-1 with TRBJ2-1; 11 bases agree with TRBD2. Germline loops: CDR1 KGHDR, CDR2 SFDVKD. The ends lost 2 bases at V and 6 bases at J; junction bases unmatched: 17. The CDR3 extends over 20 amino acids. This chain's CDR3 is CATSDSTPISGRARFNEQFF. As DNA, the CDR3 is TGTGCCACCAGTGATTCGACCCCCATTAGCGGGAGGGCCCGGTTCAATGAGCAGTTCTTC.

Here the CDR3 reads CASSLDGAGGTEAFF. The CDR3 DNA reads as TGCGCCAGCAGCTTGGATGGCGCGGGAGGGACTGAAGCTTTCTTT. J is TRBJ1-1 and V is TRBV5-1, with D unresolved. CDR3 length equals 15 residues. The V end was cut by 0 bases, the J end by 5 bases, with 14 bases between. Germline values: CDR1 SGHRS, CDR2 YFSETQ.

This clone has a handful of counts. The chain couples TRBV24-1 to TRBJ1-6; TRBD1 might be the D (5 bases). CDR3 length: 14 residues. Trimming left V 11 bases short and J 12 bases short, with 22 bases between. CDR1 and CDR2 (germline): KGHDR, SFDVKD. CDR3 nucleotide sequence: TGTGCCAAAAAGCCCCCGACGGGGGGGTTACCCCTCCACTTT. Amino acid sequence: CAKKPPTGGLPLHF.

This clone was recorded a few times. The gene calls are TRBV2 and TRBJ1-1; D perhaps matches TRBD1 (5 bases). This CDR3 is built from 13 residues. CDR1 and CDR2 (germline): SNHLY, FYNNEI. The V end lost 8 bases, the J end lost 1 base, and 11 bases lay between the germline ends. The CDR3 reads CASGRDRNTEAFF. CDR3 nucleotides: TGTGCCAGCGGACGAGACAGGAACACTGAAGCTTTCTTT.

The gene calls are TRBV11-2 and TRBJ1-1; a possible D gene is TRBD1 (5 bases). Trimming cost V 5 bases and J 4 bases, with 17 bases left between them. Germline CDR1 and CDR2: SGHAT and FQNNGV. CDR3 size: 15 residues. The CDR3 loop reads CASSPARTGGTEAFF. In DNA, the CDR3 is TGTGCCAGCAGCCCAGCCAGGACGGGGGGCACTGAAGCTTTCTTT.

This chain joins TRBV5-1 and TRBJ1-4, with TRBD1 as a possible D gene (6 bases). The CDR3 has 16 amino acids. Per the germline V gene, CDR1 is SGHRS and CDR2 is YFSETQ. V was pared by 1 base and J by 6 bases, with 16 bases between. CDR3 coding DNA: TGCGCCAGCAGCTTGCAAACAAGGACAGAGGATGAAAAACTGTTTTTT. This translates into CASSLQTRTEDEKLFF.

The DNA of the CDR3 is TGTGCCAGCAGCTGGGGACAGACGAACACCGGGGAGCTGTTTTTT. Translating it yields CASSWGQTNTGELFF. The rearrangement links TRBV6-5 to TRBJ2-2, with 7 positions matching TRBD1. Trimming at V came to 6 bases and at J to 0 bases, leaving 4 bases not matched to a gene. In germline, CDR1 is MNHEY, CDR2 SVGAGI. CDR3 length: 15 residues.

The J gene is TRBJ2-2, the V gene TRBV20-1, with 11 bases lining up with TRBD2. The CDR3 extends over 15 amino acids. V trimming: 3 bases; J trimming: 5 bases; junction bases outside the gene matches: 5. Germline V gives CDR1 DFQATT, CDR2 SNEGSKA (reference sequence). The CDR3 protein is CSASIGLAGTGELFF. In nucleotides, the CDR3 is TGCAGTGCTAGTATTGGACTAGCGGGTACCGGGGAGCTGTTTTTT.